The 24 T cell receptor beta chains given below trace back to one sample, sequenced in a study of PD-L1 blockade in urothelial cancer. TCRdb's copy holds only in-frame clones and misses some; the assay was immunoSEQ multiplex PCR. The sample includes 45,000 to 65,000 clones, 84% of them seen just once. This specimen was PBMCs, taken around atezolizumab (anti-PD-L1) treatment. The receptors here all came from a man between 40 and 49 years old with urothelial cancer.

This clone has only a few counts. This chain joins TRBV30 and TRBJ2-2, with D maybe TRBD1 (5 bases). This CDR3 region has 13 residues. Per germline, CDR1 GTSNPN and CDR2 SVGIG (reference sequence). Trimming pared 3 bases from V and 4 bases from J, leaving 9 bases between. The CDR3 nucleotides read TGTGCCTGGAGCCAGGACACCACCGGGGAGCTGTTTTTT. This sequence encodes CAWSQDTTGELFF.

The gene calls are TRBV5-1 and TRBJ1-1, with D possibly TRBD1 on 5 matching bases. This CDR3 region has 15 residues. The germline V and J ends were trimmed by 0 bases and 2 bases, with 11 bases remaining between them. The germline gives CDR1 SGHRS, CDR2 YFSETQ. As DNA, the CDR3 is TGCGCCAGCAGCTTGGTTTCCCAGGGAAACACTGAAGCTTTCTTT. Encoded protein: CASSLVSQGNTEAFF.

CDR3 nucleotides: TGTGCCAGTAGTATGGCCGGACAGCGGGGCAATGAGCAGTTCTTC. Translating it yields CASSMAGQRGNEQFF. V and J are TRBV19 and TRBJ2-1; a weak D match, TRBD2 (7 bases). In germline, CDR1 is LNHDA, CDR2 SQIVND (reference sequence). The CDR3 has 15 amino acids. Trimming shortened V by 3 bases and J by 6 bases, and 15 bases separated the two germline ends.

This chain uses TRBV11-2 with TRBJ1-2; D remains unclear. The CDR3 is 13 residues long. Between the trimmed V and J ends, which lost 5 bases and 8 bases, there was a span of 15 bases. Germline V gene sequence: CDR1 SGHAT, CDR2 FQNNGV. CDR3 coding DNA: TGTGCCAGCAGCCCGGGTGGGGAGGTGGGCTACACCTTC. It translates to CASSPGGEVGYTF.

The V call is TRBV5-1, the J call TRBJ2-1, with D perhaps TRBD1 (6 bases). The CDR3 runs to 15 residues. V was pared by 4 bases and J by 5 bases, with 16 bases between. CDR1 and CDR2 (germline): SGHRS, YFSETQ. CDR3 nucleotides: TGCGCCAGCAGCGCCACGACAGGCAGCCACAATGAGCAGTTCTTC. This sequence encodes CASSATTGSHNEQFF.

The chain uses TRBV27 and TRBJ2-7; perhaps TRBD2 as D (6 bases). The germline V gene has CDR1 MNHEY and CDR2 SMNVEV (reference sequence). Trimming removed 8 bases at V and 1 base at J, with 12 bases between. CDR3 length equals 13 residues. The CDR3 bases are TGTGCCAGCCGGAGGGGAAGGTCCTACGAGCAGTACTTC. Its protein is CASRRGRSYEQYF.

This clone was found a few times. The V call is TRBV5-4, the J call TRBJ2-2, with TRBD1 matching over 9 bases. The CDR3 consists of 15 residues. J was trimmed by 2 bases and V by 4 bases; bases with no gene match: 3. CDR1 and CDR2 from the germline V gene are SGHNT and YYREEE (reference sequence). DNA of the CDR3: TGTGCCAGCAGCCTGGACAGGGGTAACACCGGGGAGCTGTTTTTT. Its translation is CASSLDRGNTGELFF.

The V and J genes are TRBV4-1 and TRBJ2-7; D perhaps matches TRBD2 (7 bases). The CDR3 covers 15 residues. CDR1 and CDR2 (germline): MGHRA, YSYEKL. Between the trimmed V and J ends, which lost 4 bases and 6 bases, there was a span of 19 bases. CDR3 loop: CASSPNGGQEGEQYF. CDR3 bases: TGCGCCAGCAGCCCGAACGGGGGGCAGGAAGGCGAGCAGTACTTC.

V is TRBV10-2 and J is TRBJ1-2; D is uncertain. In germline, CDR1 is WSHSY, CDR2 SAAADI. Trimming removed 3 bases at V and 4 bases at J, with 12 bases between. CDR3 length equals 14 residues. The CDR3 region has the DNA TGCGCCAGCAGTGATAATGACAAGTCCTATGGCTACACCTTC. This gives the protein CASSDNDKSYGYTF.

The V call is TRBV4-2, the J call TRBJ1-3, with 8 nucleotides matching TRBD1. Trimming at V came to 0 bases and at J to 0 bases, leaving 16 bases not matched to a gene. Germline CDR1 and CDR2: LGHNA and YNFKEQ. CDR3 length: 21 residues. The CDR3 region is CASSQERFTGGRISSGNTIYF. DNA of the CDR3: TGTGCCAGCAGCCAAGAAAGATTCACAGGGGGTCGGATCAGCTCTGGAAACACCATATATTTT.

The V call is TRBV4-1, the J call TRBJ1-1; D is uncertain. The CDR3 runs to 13 residues. V was pared by 4 bases and J by 6 bases, with 12 bases between. Germline loops: CDR1 MGHRA, CDR2 YSYEKL. This chain's CDR3 is CASSLPDSAEAFF. The CDR3 nucleotides are TGCGCCAGCAGCCTACCGGACTCGGCTGAAGCTTTCTTT.

The chain carries TRBV11-3 and TRBJ2-2; no clear D. This CDR3 is 13 amino acids long. The germline V gene encodes CDR1 SGHNT and CDR2 YENEEA. Trimming shortened V by 4 bases and J by 5 bases, and 8 bases separated the two germline ends. The CDR3 bases are TGTGCCAGCAGCTGGCCCGGGACCGGGGAGCTGTTTTTT. Its protein product is CASSWPGTGELFF.

The J gene is TRBJ2-7, the V gene TRBV6-6, with 10 bases identical to TRBD2. The CDR3 runs 12 residues. CDR1 and CDR2 (germline): MNHNY, SVGAGI (reference sequence). J lost 4 bases, V lost 11 bases, and 5 bases had no gene match. The CDR3, as DNA: TGTGCCTCTTGGACTAGCGGTTACGAGCAGTACTTC. Its protein is CASWTSGYEQYF.

V is TRBV7-9 and J is TRBJ1-1; D unclear. This CDR3 contains 13 residues. Germline lookup yields CDR1 SEHNR and CDR2 FQNEAQ (reference sequence). Trimming shortened V by 5 bases and J by 10 bases, and 17 bases separated the two germline ends. DNA for the CDR3: TGTGCCAGCAGCGCCTCAGCGATGTATGGAGCTTTCTTT. It encodes CASSASAMYGAFF.

The chain links TRBV9 to TRBJ2-7; TRBD2 aligns across 9 bases. The CDR3 covers 18 residues. After removal of 0 bases from V and 3 bases from J, the junction contained 13 bases not matched to a gene. Germline-derived CDR1 and CDR2 are SGDLS and YYNGEE. CDR3 sequence: CASSVGYSLLTSGYEQYF. In DNA, the CDR3 is TGTGCCAGCAGCGTAGGTTATAGCCTGTTGACTAGCGGCTACGAGCAGTACTTC.

The chain recombines TRBV11-2 with TRBJ1-2; D is uncertain. CDR1 and CDR2 from the germline V gene are SGHAT and FQNNGV. V was pared by 5 bases and J by 8 bases, with 18 bases between. This CDR3 has 14 amino acids. CDR3 in DNA: TGTGCCAGCAGCCGAGGATCGACGCAGCGGGGCTACACCTTC. It encodes CASSRGSTQRGYTF. The variable domain in full, with the rest retrieved from reference TRBV11-2 and TRBJ1-2, is EAGVAQSPRYKIIEKRQSVAFWCNPISGHATLYWYQQILGQGPKLLIQFQNNGVVDDSQLPKDRFSAERLKGVDSTLKIQPAKLEDSAVYLCASSRGSTQRGYTFGSGTRLTVV.

The V gene is TRBV19, the J gene TRBJ1-1, with a possible D match to TRBD1 (5 bases). The ends were cut back, 8 bases at V and 0 bases at J, with 19 bases in the middle. CDR3 size: 16 residues. Germline CDR1 is LNHDA and CDR2 is SQIVND (reference sequence). The CDR3 loop reads CASGRGRDFLNTEAFF. The DNA for the CDR3 is TGTGCCAGTGGCCGGGGGAGGGACTTCTTGAACACTGAAGCTTTCTTT.

The V gene is TRBV28, the J gene TRBJ2-5; 8 bases map to TRBD2. CDR1 and CDR2 from the germline V gene are MDHEN and SYDVKM. The V and J ends lost 11 bases and 5 bases, in that order; junction bases with no gene match: 19. CDR3 size: 16 residues. The CDR3 DNA is TGTGCCCGAGCGAGGAAGCGGGAGTCGGGGAGGGAGACCCAGTACTTC. Protein: CARARKRESGRETQYF. Full variable domain (outside the CDR3, taken from reference TRBV28 and TRBJ2-5): DVKVTQSSRYLVKRTGEKVFLECVQDMDHENMFWYRQDPGLGLRLIYFSYDVKMKEKGDIPEGYSVSREKKERFSLILESASTNQTSMYLCARARKRESGRETQYFGPGTRLLVL.

This chain links TRBV5-4 with TRBJ2-6; weak D call: TRBD1 (6 bases). This CDR3 is 15 amino acids long. Trimming removed 6 bases at V and 2 bases at J, with 12 bases between. CDR1 and CDR2 (germline): SGHNT, YYREEE (reference sequence). In DNA, the CDR3 is TGTGCCAGCAACCACCGGGACACTGGGGCCAACGTCCTGACTTTC. It codes for CASNHRDTGANVLTF.

The chain couples TRBV4-1 to TRBJ1-1; D is possibly TRBD1 (5 bases). With 0 bases removed from V and 0 bases from J, the gap between germline ends came to 8 bases. The CDR3 spans 15 residues. CDR1 is MGHRA and CDR2 is YSYEKL in the germline V gene. CDR3: CASSQDRAMNTEAFF. The CDR3 DNA reads as TGCGCCAGCAGCCAAGACAGGGCCATGAACACTGAAGCTTTCTTT.

V gene TRBV4-2 combines with J gene TRBJ2-7; 8 bases are a match to TRBD2. Germline V gene lookup returns CDR1 LGHNA and CDR2 YNFKEQ. The CDR3 contains 18 residues. V shed 4 bases and J 3 bases; nucleotides not matched to a gene: 17. In DNA, the CDR3 is TGTGCCAGCAGCCCAAACGGAGGAGGCGGGAGGAACCTCTACGAGCAGTACTTC. It is translated as CASSPNGGGGRNLYEQYF.

This chain links TRBV28 with TRBJ2-5; possible D gene TRBD2, 6 bases. Trimming shortened V by 4 bases and J by 1 base, and 10 bases separated the two germline ends. There are 14 residues in the CDR3. Germline V gene sequence: CDR1 MDHEN, CDR2 SYDVKM. This CDR3 is CASSYGRSQETQYF. The CDR3 DNA is TGTGCCAGCAGTTATGGGAGGAGCCAAGAGACCCAGTACTTC.

This clone has a handful of counts. J is TRBJ2-7 and V is TRBV27, with 9 bases identical to TRBD1. V gave up 3 bases and J gave up 4 bases; unmatched junction bases: 10. The CDR3 has 16 amino acids. Germline V gives CDR1 MNHEY, CDR2 SMNVEV (reference sequence). The CDR3 DNA follows: TGTGCCAGCAGTTTTGCGGCCGGGACAGGGAGTTACGAGCAGTACTTC. Amino acid sequence: CASSFAAGTGSYEQYF.

J is TRBJ2-1 and V is TRBV18; 13 bases map to TRBD2. CDR3 size: 17 residues. V dropped 3 bases and J dropped 3; count of bases not matched to a gene: 5. Germline V gene data show CDR1 as KGHSH and CDR2 as LQKENI. The CDR3 is CASSPSRTSGSYNEQFF. In nucleotides, the CDR3 is TGTGCCAGCTCACCCTCTCGGACTAGCGGGAGCTACAATGAGCAGTTCTTC.